This entry lists 27 T cell receptor beta chains sequenced from one sample in a study of blood T cell repertoires in COVID-19. The assay was immunoSEQ multiplex PCR, and TCRdb's table has in-frame clones only and misses some. Of around 250,000 clones detected, more than 75% appear once; the ten largest clones hold approximately 10%. Sequencing was done on a sample of peripheral blood. Every receptor here comes from a middle-aged man with active or convalescent COVID-19.

The chain employs TRBV10-2 and TRBJ1-1; D possibly corresponds to TRBD1 (5 bases). Trimming shortened V by 5 bases and J by 5 bases, and 12 bases separated the two germline ends. This CDR3 is 13 amino acids long. Looked up from germline, CDR1 is WSHSY and CDR2 is SAAADI. CDR3 residues: CASSSSGRTEAFF. Written as DNA, the CDR3 is TGCGCCAGCAGTTCCTCAGGGAGGACTGAAGCTTTCTTT.

The gene calls are TRBV7-9 and TRBJ2-5; D is uncertain. CDR3 size: 14 residues. V was shortened by 7 bases and J by 1 base, with 13 bases between the two germline ends. Germline values: CDR1 SEHNR, CDR2 FQNEAQ (reference sequence). CDR3 loop: CASNNQDTQETQYF. CDR3 nucleotide sequence: TGTGCCAGCAACAACCAGGATACCCAAGAGACCCAGTACTTC.

V gene TRBV18 combines with J gene TRBJ2-7, with D perhaps matching TRBD2 (7 bases). The germline gives CDR1 KGHSH, CDR2 LQKENI. V lost 6 bases and J 3 bases, leaving 21 bases between the germline ends. This CDR3 comprises 16 residues. The CDR3 DNA sequence: TGTGCCAGCTCCTCCATTCCAGGGGCTAGCGGCTACGAGCAGTACTTC. Protein product: CASSSIPGASGYEQYF. Based on the CDR3 plus reference TRBV18 and TRBJ2-7, the full variable domain is NAGVMQNPRHLVRRRGQEARLRCSPMKGHSHVYWYRQLPEEGLKFMVYLQKENIIDESGMPKERFSAEFPKEGPSILRIQQVVRGDSAAYFCASSSIPGASGYEQYFGPGTRLTVT.

The genes are TRBV11-2 and TRBJ2-7; 8 positions agree with TRBD1. Looked up from germline, CDR1 is SGHAT and CDR2 is FQNNGV. V shed 4 bases, J shed 0 bases, and the junction held 11 bases outside the gene matches. CDR3 length: 17 residues. The CDR3 reads CASSSFGTGAVSYEQYF. In DNA, the CDR3 is TGTGCCAGCAGCTCCTTTGGGACAGGAGCTGTCTCCTACGAGCAGTACTTC.

This chain connects TRBV18 to TRBJ1-2; no clear D. The germline CDR1 and CDR2 sequences are KGHSH and LQKENI. The V and J ends lost 2 bases and 8 bases respectively, with 9 bases between them. The CDR3 runs 12 residues. CDR3 loop: CASSPTPSGYTF. The DNA for the CDR3 is TGTGCCAGCTCACCAACTCCTTCGGGCTACACCTTC.

The chain is built from TRBV27 and TRBJ2-1, with D unclear. The CDR3 sequence is 17 residues long. The germline V gene encodes CDR1 MNHEY and CDR2 SMNVEV (reference sequence). The V end was cut by 4 bases, the J end by 5 bases, with 21 bases between. CDR3 bases: TGTGCCAGCAGTTCCGCCCTCGACACGCCGAACCACAATGAGCAGTTCTTC. This translates into CASSSALDTPNHNEQFF.

This clone was detected only once. The rearrangement links TRBV11-2 to TRBJ1-1, with D perhaps TRBD1 (5 bases). Germline CDR1 and CDR2: SGHAT and FQNNGV. Trimming stripped 5 bases from V and 0 bases from J, with 13 bases between. CDR3 size: 15 residues. CDR3 residues: CASSQPKGMNTEAFF. As DNA, the CDR3 is TGTGCCAGCAGCCAGCCCAAGGGGATGAACACTGAAGCTTTCTTT.

This clone was counted once. V gene TRBV12-3 or TRBV12-4 combines with J gene TRBJ1-6; D unclear. This CDR3 has 13 residues. V lost 8 bases to trimming and J lost 9 bases, with 14 bases between them. In DNA, the CDR3 is TGTGCCAGCTGCATCCGGGGTTCTTCACCCCTCCACTTT. Translation gives CASCIRGSSPLHF.

This clone has a handful of counts. The chain employs TRBV7-2 and TRBJ1-2; 9 nucleotides agree with TRBD1. The V gene end was trimmed by 3 bases and the J gene end by 6 bases; junction bases not matched to a gene: 8. The CDR3 is 15 residues long. CDR1 is SGHTA and CDR2 is FQGNSA in the germline V gene. This CDR3 reads CASSFLDRGVDGYTF. The CDR3 DNA follows: TGTGCCAGCAGCTTCCTCGACAGGGGGGTGGATGGCTACACCTTC.

This chain connects TRBV21-1 to TRBJ2-5; the table's D call TRBD1 went unverified against the DNA. TRBV21-1 is noted as a pseudogene. This CDR3 is built from 15 residues. CDR3: CASSKVRTGCETQYF. The CDR3, as DNA: TGTGCCAGCAGCAAAGTCCGGACAGGATGTGAGACCCAGTACTTC.

The gene calls are TRBV9 and TRBJ2-7, with D perhaps matching TRBD1 (5 bases). The CDR3 consists of 16 residues. CDR1 and CDR2 (germline): SGDLS, YYNGEE. Between the trimmed V and J ends, which lost 0 bases and 6 bases, there was a span of 19 bases. In nucleotides, the CDR3 is TGTGCCAGCAGCGTAGGATCAAACCAGGGTAGTAGCGAGCAGTACTTC. Translated: CASSVGSNQGSSEQYF.

The gene calls are TRBV3-1 (or the pseudogene TRBV3-2) and TRBJ1-6, with 7 bases matching TRBD1. Germline V lookup: CDR1 LGHDT, CDR2 YNNKEL (reference sequence). The CDR3 runs to 14 residues. V shed 6 bases and J 7 bases; nucleotides not matched to a gene: 6. CDR3 protein: CASSMRQGNSPLHF. The DNA of the CDR3 is TGTGCCAGCAGTATGCGACAGGGCAATTCACCCCTCCACTTT.

This chain links TRBV7-9 with TRBJ1-2; D call uncertain. V lost 5 bases, J lost 8 bases, and 15 bases lay in between. CDR3 length equals 13 residues. Per germline, CDR1 SEHNR and CDR2 FQNEAQ (reference sequence). CDR3: CASSKEGSGGYTF. Written as DNA, the CDR3 is TGTGCCAGCAGCAAGGAAGGGAGCGGAGGCTACACCTTC.

This chain uses TRBV19 with TRBJ1-5; 10 bases are shared with TRBD1. This CDR3 is 14 amino acids long. CDR1 and CDR2 (germline): LNHDA, SQIVND (reference sequence). Losses at the gene ends were 5 bases for V and 5 bases for J; bases not matched to a gene: 3. CDR3 protein: CASSPTGGHQPQHF. The CDR3 nucleotides read TGTGCCAGTAGTCCGACAGGGGGCCATCAGCCCCAGCATTTT.

The chain combines TRBV19 with TRBJ2-7; possible D gene TRBD1, 5 bases. From germline, CDR1 is LNHDA and CDR2 SQIVND (reference sequence). V lost 4 bases and J lost 4, with 11 bases in between. The CDR3 loop spans 13 amino acids. For the CDR3, the DNA is TGTGCCAGTAGTACCCAGGGCCCTTACGAGCAGTACTTC. This sequence encodes CASSTQGPYEQYF.

V usage is TRBV10-1 and J usage is TRBJ2-1; TRBD2 agrees at 7 bases. The CDR3 length is 15 residues. CDR1 is WNHNN and CDR2 is SYGVQD in the germline V gene (reference sequence). V was clipped by 4 bases and J by 2 bases; unmatched bases: 5. The CDR3 protein is CASSAAGFTYNEQFF. The CDR3 coding sequence is TGCGCCAGCAGTGCAGCGGGGTTTACCTACAATGAGCAGTTCTTC.

The chain links TRBV27 to TRBJ2-1, with 8 bases matching TRBD1. V lost 6 bases to trimming and J lost 8 bases; unmatched junction nucleotides: 9. CDR1 and CDR2 (germline): MNHEY, SMNVEV (reference sequence). This CDR3 has 14 amino acids. This chain's CDR3 is CASRWTGSGDEQFF. CDR3 nucleotides: TGTGCCAGCAGGTGGACAGGGTCAGGGGATGAGCAGTTCTTC.

The V gene is TRBV30, the J gene TRBJ2-1, with D perhaps matching TRBD2 (5 bases). CDR3 length: 15 residues. CDR1 is GTSNPN, CDR2 SVGIG, per germline (reference sequence). Deletions cut 5 bases from V and 4 bases from J, with 18 bases between. CDR3 residues: CAWAFGLSEYNEQFF. For the CDR3, the DNA is TGTGCCTGGGCTTTCGGACTTTCCGAATACAATGAGCAGTTCTTC.

This chain links TRBV4-1 with TRBJ1-5; unclear D gene. Deletions cut 0 bases from V and 11 bases from J, with 8 bases between. The CDR3 contains 12 residues. Per germline, CDR1 MGHRA and CDR2 YSYEKL. The CDR3 sequence is CASSQERGSQHF. CDR3 bases: TGCGCCAGCAGCCAAGAACGAGGGTCCCAGCATTTT.

The chain carries TRBV21-1 and TRBJ1-2. TRBV21-1 is noted as a pseudogene. CDR3 size: 13 residues. The CDR3 is CARAPGENYGYTF. Written as DNA, the CDR3 is TGTGCCAGGGCCCCTGGAGAGAACTATGGCTACACCTTC.

This clone appeared many times. This same CDR3 is encoded by further DNA sequences in the sample. This rearrangement joins TRBV5-1 to TRBJ1-3, with D possibly TRBD1 on 5 matching bases. Trimming stripped 1 base from V and 2 bases from J, with 7 bases between. From germline, CDR1 is SGHRS and CDR2 YFSETQ. The CDR3 covers 14 residues. CDR3 region: CASSLSGTGNTIYF. CDR3 bases: TGCGCCAGCAGCTTGTCAGGGACTGGAAACACCATATATTTT.

V gene TRBV6-1 combines with J gene TRBJ2-7, with D tentatively TRBD1 (6 bases). Germline-derived CDR1 and CDR2 are MNHNS and SASEGT. This CDR3 is 15 amino acids long. Trimming took 2 bases from V and 1 from J, leaving 12 bases between them. The chain's CDR3 is CASSEFQGQSYEQYF. The CDR3 region has the DNA TGTGCCAGCAGTGAATTTCAGGGGCAGTCCTACGAGCAGTACTTC.

CDR3 bases: TGTGCCAGCAGCCGGACACGCGATCAGCCCCAGCATTTT. Translating it yields CASSRTRDQPQHF. The rearrangement uses TRBV5-6 and TRBJ1-5, with D maybe TRBD1 (5 bases). Per the germline V gene, CDR1 is SGHDT and CDR2 is YYEEEE. This CDR3 is built from 13 residues. Trimming left V 4 bases short and J 5 bases short, with 10 bases between.

The V gene is TRBV12-5, the J gene TRBJ2-2; 8 bases fit TRBD1. With 7 bases clipped from V and 4 bases from J, the junction kept 8 bases outside the gene matches. The CDR3 spans 15 residues. Germline CDR1 reads LGHNT; CDR2 reads FRNRAP. The CDR3, as DNA: TGTGCTAGTGAAGAGACAGGGGTTGGCACCGGGGAGCTGTTTTTT. It codes for CASEETGVGTGELFF.

This chain links TRBV11-2 with TRBJ2-1, with TRBD1 identical over 8 bases. Germline CDR1 SGHAT, CDR2 FQNNGV. The junction had 4 bases not matched to a gene; V was cut back by 1 base and J by 2 bases. The CDR3 contains 16 residues. The CDR3 coding sequence is TGTGCCAGCAGCTTAGTCGGGACAGGAGCCTACAATGAGCAGTTCTTC. The encoded protein is CASSLVGTGAYNEQFF. Based on the CDR3 plus reference TRBV11-2 and TRBJ2-1, the full variable domain is EAGVAQSPRYKIIEKRQSVAFWCNPISGHATLYWYQQILGQGPKLLIQFQNNGVVDDSQLPKDRFSAERLKGVDSTLKIQPAKLEDSAVYLCASSLVGTGAYNEQFFGPGTRLTVL.

The CDR3 here is CASSLGVAVSSYNEQFF. Here the CDR3 DNA reads TGTGCCAGCAGCTTGGGGGTAGCGGTTAGCTCCTACAATGAGCAGTTCTTC. J is TRBJ2-1 and V is TRBV5-4; tentatively, D is TRBD2 (6 bases). V was pared by 0 bases and J by 0 bases, with 13 bases between. The CDR3 is 17 residues long. Looked up from germline, CDR1 is SGHNT and CDR2 is YYREEE (reference sequence).

J is TRBJ2-2 and V is TRBV7-3, with 7 bases fitting TRBD2. Germline assignment: CDR1 SGHTA and CDR2 FQGTGA. V lost 4 bases to trimming and J lost 6 bases; unmatched junction nucleotides: 5. The CDR3 consists of 14 residues. The CDR3 here is CASSSGLVSGELFF. CDR3 DNA: TGTGCCAGCAGCTCAGGACTAGTGTCCGGGGAGCTGTTTTTT.